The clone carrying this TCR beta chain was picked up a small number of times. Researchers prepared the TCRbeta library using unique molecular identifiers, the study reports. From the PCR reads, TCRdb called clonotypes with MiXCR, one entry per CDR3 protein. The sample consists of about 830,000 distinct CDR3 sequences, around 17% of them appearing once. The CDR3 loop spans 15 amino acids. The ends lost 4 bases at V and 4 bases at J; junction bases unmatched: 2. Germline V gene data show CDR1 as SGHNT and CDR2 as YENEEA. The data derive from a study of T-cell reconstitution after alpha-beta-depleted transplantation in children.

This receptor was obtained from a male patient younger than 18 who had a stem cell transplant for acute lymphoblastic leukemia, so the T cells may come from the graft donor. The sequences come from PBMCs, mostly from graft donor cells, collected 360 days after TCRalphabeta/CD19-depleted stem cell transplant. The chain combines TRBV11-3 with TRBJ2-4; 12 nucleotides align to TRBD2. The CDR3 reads CASSSGLAGKNIQYF. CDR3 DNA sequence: TGTGCCAGCAGCTCCGGACTAGCGGGGAAAAACATTCAGTACTTC.